A selection of T cell receptor beta chains follows, all from one sample in a study of T cell responses to AZD1222 COVID-19 vaccine. Produced via immunoSEQ multiplex PCR; TCRdb's table is partial and in-frame only. In the table there are about 94,000 clones, 85% of which are singletons. The source material was peripheral blood, sampled 28 days after the second AZD1222 dose. These receptors all come from an adult who received the AZD1222 COVID-19 vaccine. CDR3s include the opening cysteine and the closing phenylalanine or tryptophan. D genes are given only for firm matches. Not every row has a clone size; where given, it reads once, few, many or a size class.

size: -; length: 12; J: TRBJ1-2; V: TRBV18; D: -; DNA: TGTGCCAGCTCACGAGGAGGCGAAGGCTACACCTTC; CDR3: CASSRGGEGYTF
size: -; length: 16; J: TRBJ2-1; V: TRBV7-8; D: -; DNA: TGTGCCAGCAGCCCGCCCCAAGGCAGCTCCTACAATGAGCAGTTCTTC; CDR3: CASSPPQGSSYNEQFF
size: -; length: 14; J: TRBJ2-2; V: TRBV6-4; D: -; DNA: TGTGCCAGCCAACAAGGGGCTGGCACCGGGGAGCTGTTTTTT; CDR3: CASQQGAGTGELFF
size: once; length: 15; J: TRBJ2-2; V: TRBV11-2; D: TRBD1; DNA: TGTGCCAGCACCCCTTTGACAGGGCGAACCGGGGAGCTGTTTTTT; CDR3: CASTPLTGRTGELFF
size: -; length: 15; J: TRBJ2-7; V: TRBV21-1; D: -; DNA: TGTGCCAGCAGCAAATTACCCGGCCCCCGGCACGAGCAGTACTTC; CDR3: CASSKLPGPRHEQYF
size: -; length: 15; J: TRBJ2-5; V: TRBV5-4; D: TRBD1; DNA: TGTGCCAGCAGTTTTGGGACAGGGTTTATGGAGACCCAGTACTTC; CDR3: CASSFGTGFMETQYF
size: -; length: 15; J: TRBJ2-7; V: TRBV4-1; D: TRBD1; DNA: TGCGCCAGCAGCCAAGATTCCAGGGGGCCCAACGAGCAGTACTTC; CDR3: CASSQDSRGPNEQYF
size: -; length: 15; J: TRBJ1-6; V: TRBV19; D: -; DNA: TGTGCCAGTAGTATACGAGACAGGAGGACTTCACCCCTCCACTTT; CDR3: CASSIRDRRTSPLHF
size: -; length: 15; J: TRBJ1-1; V: TRBV5-4; D: TRBD1; DNA: TGTGCCAGCAGCTCTCAGGGACAGACACTCACTGAAGCTTTCTTT; CDR3: CASSSQGQTLTEAFF
size: -; length: 17; J: TRBJ2-5; V: TRBV9; D: TRBD2; DNA: TGTGCCAGCAGCGTAGGCCCGACTAGCGGGGGAGAAGAGACCCAGTACTTC; CDR3: CASSVGPTSGGEETQYF
size: -; length: 15; J: TRBJ2-7; V: TRBV5-5; D: -; DNA: TGTGCCAGCAGCGGCGACCCCGCGGTGGCCTACGAGCAGTACTTC; CDR3: CASSGDPAVAYEQYF
size: -; length: 13; J: TRBJ1-1; V: TRBV7-2; D: -; DNA: TGTGCCAGCAGCTTCAGAGGGGTGGGGGAAGCTTTCTTT; CDR3: CASSFRGVGEAFF
size: -; length: 14; J: TRBJ1-2; V: TRBV9; D: -; DNA: TGTGCCAGCAGCCCCAGCCTTTCTAACTATGGCTACACCTTC; CDR3: CASSPSLSNYGYTF
size: -; length: 14; J: TRBJ2-7; V: TRBV2; D: -; DNA: TGTGCCAGCAGGACAGGGGAGGGCATCTACGAGCAGTACTTC; CDR3: CASRTGEGIYEQYF
size: few; length: 12; J: TRBJ1-6; V: TRBV10-2; D: -; DNA: TGCGCCAGCAGTGACGGGGATTCACCCCTCCACTTT; CDR3: CASSDGDSPLHF
size: -; length: 12; J: TRBJ2-1; V: TRBV28; D: -; DNA: TGTGCCAGCAGTACCACCACGGGTGAGCAGTTCTTC; CDR3: CASSTTTGEQFF